The 14 T cell receptor beta chains in this list originate from one sample, sequenced in a study of preoperative IRX-2 immunotherapy in early breast cancer. Treatment: preoperative locoregional IRX-2 cytokine immunotherapy. Sequencing used immunoSEQ multiplex PCR; TCRdb keeps in-frame clones, though not all of them. The sample carries around 62,000 clones, less than 95% recorded once. This material was acquired from a patient treated with IRX-2 immunotherapy. The receptors were gathered from a human donor with breast cancer.

The J gene is TRBJ2-3, the V gene TRBV11-3; 10 bases fit TRBD1. The germline gives CDR1 SGHNT, CDR2 YENEEA. V dropped 5 bases and J dropped 2; count of bases not matched to a gene: 7. The CDR3 sequence is 16 residues long. As DNA, the CDR3 is TGTGCCAGCAGCCCTCGGACAGGGGGTTTCACAGATACGCAGTATTTT. Its translation: CASSPRTGGFTDTQYF.

The genes are TRBV28 and TRBJ2-7; 11 positions match TRBD1. The V gene end was trimmed by 6 bases and the J gene end by 4 bases; junction bases not matched to a gene: 5. The CDR3 is 14 amino acids. Germline assignment: CDR1 MDHEN and CDR2 SYDVKM. The CDR3 reads CASRTGQGVYEQYF. In DNA, the CDR3 is TGTGCCAGCAGGACGGGACAGGGGGTTTACGAGCAGTACTTC. Together with reference TRBV28 and TRBJ2-7, the CDR3 gives the full variable domain: DVKVTQSSRYLVKRTGEKVFLECVQDMDHENMFWYRQDPGLGLRLIYFSYDVKMKEKGDIPEGYSVSREKKERFSLILESASTNQTSMYLCASRTGQGVYEQYFGPGTRLTVT.

The chain couples TRBV9 to TRBJ1-4; D is perhaps TRBD1 (5 bases). V lost 4 bases, J lost 7 bases, and 14 bases lay in between. The germline CDR1 and CDR2 sequences are SGDLS and YYNGEE. The CDR3 is 14 residues long. The CDR3, as DNA: TGTGCCAGCAGCTCGGGACCGAGATTTGAAAAACTGTTTTTT. Amino acid sequence: CASSSGPRFEKLFF. The entire variable domain, with the rest obtained from reference TRBV9 and TRBJ1-4, is as follows: DSGVTQTPKHLITATGQRVTLRCSPRSGDLSVYWYQQSLDQGLQFLIQYYNGEERAKGNILERFSAQQFPDLHSELNLSSLELGDSALYFCASSSGPRFEKLFFGSGTQLSVL.

The chain uses TRBV4-1 and TRBJ2-1; D not certain. The CDR3 sequence is 15 residues long. Trimming left V 1 base short and J 3 bases short, with 10 bases between. Germline assignment: CDR1 MGHRA and CDR2 YSYEKL. The DNA of the CDR3 is TGCGCCAGCAGCCAAGGAGAAGGCGTCTACAATGAGCAGTTCTTC. This encodes CASSQGEGVYNEQFF.

The chain recombines TRBV5-1 with TRBJ1-1, with a possible D match to TRBD1 (6 bases). The V gene's germline CDR1 is SGHRS and CDR2 YFSETQ. The CDR3 contains 11 residues. Trimming cost V 3 bases and J 8 bases, with 8 bases left between them. The CDR3 spells CASSWRGEAFF. The CDR3 bases are TGCGCCAGCAGCTGGAGGGGGGAAGCTTTCTTT.

The V and J genes are TRBV7-9 and TRBJ2-7; tentatively, D is TRBD2 (6 bases). The CDR3 contains 14 residues. Germline V gives CDR1 SEHNR, CDR2 FQNEAQ (reference sequence). Trimming stripped 5 bases from V and 2 bases from J, with 13 bases between. The CDR3 nucleotides are TGTGCCAGCAGCACCCAGGGACTTCCCTACGAGCAGTACTTC. Translating gives CASSTQGLPYEQYF. The whole variable domain, filled in from reference TRBV7-9 and TRBJ2-7, reads DTGVSQNPRHKITKRGQNVTFRCDPISEHNRLYWYRQTLGQGPEFLTYFQNEAQLEKSRLLSDRFSAERPKGSFSTLEIQRTEQGDSAMYLCASSTQGLPYEQYFGPGTRLTVT.

This chain's CDR3 is CASSPLSLNTEAFF. The DNA for the CDR3 is TGTGCCAGCTCACCACTCAGTTTGAACACTGAAGCTTTCTTT. The rearrangement uses TRBV18 and TRBJ1-1; D unresolved. The CDR3 covers 14 residues. Germline CDR1 reads KGHSH; CDR2 reads LQKENI. V lost 1 base and J lost 0, with 6 bases in between.

The V and J genes are TRBV6-5 and TRBJ1-4; 9 positions agree with TRBD1. The CDR3 consists of 15 residues. Germline CDR1 reads MNHEY; CDR2 reads SVGAGI. V lost 5 bases, J lost 7 bases, and 8 bases stayed unmatched. In DNA, the CDR3 is TGTGCCAGCAGTCCATTGACAGGGGGATCTGAAAAACTGTTTTTT. This encodes CASSPLTGGSEKLFF.

In nucleotides, the CDR3 is TGTGCCACCTCCGAAGCTAACTATGGCTACACCTTC. Encoded protein: CATSEANYGYTF. The rearrangement uses TRBV28 and TRBJ1-2; D remains unclear. Germline V gene sequence: CDR1 MDHEN, CDR2 SYDVKM. CDR3 length equals 12 residues. V lost 10 bases and J 0 bases, leaving 9 bases between the germline ends.

The J gene is TRBJ2-7, the V gene TRBV6-1; D remains ambiguous. The CDR3 has 12 residues. The V end lost 0 bases, the J end lost 2 bases, and 2 bases lay between the germline ends. Germline loops: CDR1 MNHNS, CDR2 SASEGT. The CDR3 protein is CASSEAPYEQYF. The CDR3 nucleotides are TGTGCCAGCAGTGAAGCGCCCTACGAGCAGTACTTC.

The chain carries TRBV10-3 and TRBJ2-2; D unclear. CDR3 size: 12 residues. Trimming took off 3 bases at V and 6 bases at J, with 5 bases between the two ends. Germline V CDR1 and CDR2: ENHRY, SYGVKD. CDR3 in DNA: TGTGCCATCAGTGAAAAACCCGGGGAGCTGTTTTTT. Translation gives CAISEKPGELFF.

The chain recombines TRBV11-3 with TRBJ1-1; D unclear. The CDR3 covers 13 residues. In germline, CDR1 is SGHNT, CDR2 YENEEA. The V and J ends lost 3 bases and 1 base respectively, with 6 bases between them. The CDR3 loop is CASSLTKNTEAFF. In DNA, the CDR3 is TGTGCCAGCAGCTTGACAAAGAACACTGAAGCTTTCTTT.

This CDR3 reads CASALAGGAYEQYF. The CDR3 DNA is TGTGCCAGTGCCCTAGCGGGAGGGGCCTACGAGCAGTACTTC. The rearrangement uses TRBV28 and TRBJ2-7; TRBD2 matches 12 bases. V dropped 9 bases and J dropped 2; count of bases not matched to a gene: 5. CDR3 length: 14 amino acids. Germline V gene lookup returns CDR1 MDHEN and CDR2 SYDVKM.

The J gene is TRBJ2-7, the V gene TRBV6-5; 9 bases match TRBD1. CDR3 length equals 15 residues. The V and J ends lost 8 bases and 4 bases, in that order; junction bases with no gene match: 12. CDR1 is MNHEY and CDR2 is SVGAGI in the germline V gene. The CDR3 is CASVPSPGQGYEQYF. The CDR3 region has the DNA TGTGCCAGCGTCCCTTCGCCGGGACAGGGTTACGAGCAGTACTTC.